The 32 T cell receptor beta chains given below trace back to one sample, sequenced in a study of cytomegalovirus exposure and HLA in healthy donors. The PCR had 60 Vbeta and 13 Jbeta primers. Repertoires were generated with immunoSEQ multiplex PCR, while TCRdb's copy carries only in-frame clones and drops some. The specimen's table records around 70,000 clones. The sequenced sample was PBMCs. These receptors were collected from a woman between 40 and 50 years old in good health and CMV-seropositive.

The chain couples TRBV27 to TRBJ2-5; the match to TRBD1 covers 8 bases. The end of the DNA aligns better with TRBJ2-7, so the J call may be wrong. The V gene's germline CDR1 is MNHEY and CDR2 SMNVEV (reference sequence). This CDR3 has 13 amino acids. The CDR3 DNA reads as TGTGCCACCCGGCAGGGGGCTTCCTACGAGCAGTACTTC. This encodes CATRQGASYEQYF.

This sequence joins TRBV19 and TRBJ2-3, with 13 bases identical to TRBD2. The germline V gene has CDR1 LNHDA and CDR2 SQIVND (reference sequence). V was clipped by 4 bases and J by 2 bases; unmatched bases: 3. The CDR3 has 16 residues. The CDR3 loop is CASSRTSGGYTDTQYF. CDR3 DNA sequence: TGTGCCAGTAGTAGGACTAGCGGGGGCTACACAGATACGCAGTATTTT.

The genes are TRBV9 and TRBJ2-6, with D perhaps matching TRBD2 (7 bases). The CDR3 totals 19 residues. From germline, CDR1 is SGDLS and CDR2 YYNGEE. V was shortened by 4 bases and J by 1 base, with 21 bases between the two germline ends. CDR3 DNA: TGTGCCAGCAGCAAGAGTGGCGGGGGCAAAATATCTGGGGCCAACGTCCTGACTTTC. Encoded protein: CASSKSGGGKISGANVLTF. The whole variable domain, filled in from reference TRBV9 and TRBJ2-6, reads DSGVTQTPKHLITATGQRVTLRCSPRSGDLSVYWYQQSLDQGLQFLIQYYNGEERAKGNILERFSAQQFPDLHSELNLSSLELGDSALYFCASSKSGGGKISGANVLTFGAGSRLTVL.

This chain links TRBV27 with TRBJ1-5, with D perhaps TRBD1 (5 bases). V shed 2 bases and J shed 5 bases, with 10 bases lying between them. This CDR3 is built from 14 residues. Germline V gives CDR1 MNHEY, CDR2 SMNVEV (reference sequence). The DNA of the CDR3 is TGTGCCAGCAGTTTAATCAGGGTTTATCAGCCCCAGCATTTT. Its protein is CASSLIRVYQPQHF.

This clone is labeled medium-sized based on frequency. This chain uses TRBV6-4 with TRBJ2-2, with unresolved D. Germline-derived CDR1 and CDR2 are MRHNA and SNTAGT. The CDR3 is 13 residues long. Trimming took 4 bases from V and 1 from J, leaving 4 bases between them. The chain's CDR3 is CASSGQNTGELFF. The CDR3 nucleotides read TGTGCCAGCAGTGGACAGAACACCGGGGAGCTGTTTTTT.

The rearrangement uses TRBV18 and TRBJ2-5, with a possible D match to TRBD1 (6 bases). V lost 0 bases to trimming and J lost 3 bases, with 11 bases between them. CDR1 is KGHSH and CDR2 is LQKENI in the germline V gene. The CDR3 covers 15 residues. This CDR3 is CASSPPSQGKETQYF. The CDR3 bases are TGTGCCAGCTCACCACCCTCCCAGGGGAAAGAGACCCAGTACTTC.

The V call is TRBV18, the J call TRBJ2-1; TRBD2 agrees at 9 bases. V lost 1 base, J lost 1 base, and 11 bases stayed unmatched. CDR3 length: 19 residues. Germline CDR1 reads KGHSH; CDR2 reads LQKENI. CDR3 coding DNA: TGTGCCAGCTCACCACTCCGCGGTAGCGGGAGTCCGTCCTACAATGAGCAGTTCTTC. This sequence encodes CASSPLRGSGSPSYNEQFF.

The rearrangement links TRBV6-5 to TRBJ2-7; D unclear. Trimming removed 5 bases at V and 4 bases at J, with 18 bases between. This CDR3 has 15 amino acids. Looked up from germline, CDR1 is MNHEY and CDR2 is SVGAGI. In DNA form, the CDR3 reads TGTGCCAGCAGTCGACGACTTCAGCTTTGGTACGAGCAGTACTTC. It translates to CASSRRLQLWYEQYF.

CDR3 in amino acids: CASSLMSTGQETQYF. The CDR3 nucleotides are TGTGCCAGCAGCTTAATGAGCACAGGCCAAGAGACCCAGTACTTC. The chain combines TRBV7-3 with TRBJ2-5; perhaps TRBD1 as D (5 bases). This CDR3 spans 15 amino acids. V was shortened by 1 base and J by 1 base, with 10 bases between the two germline ends. Germline CDR1 is SGHTA and CDR2 is FQGTGA.

The chain links TRBV2 to TRBJ1-4, with TRBD1 identical over 7 bases. J gave up 3 bases and V 6 bases, and 4 bases lay outside the gene matches. The CDR3 loop spans 14 amino acids. Looked up from germline, CDR1 is SNHLY and CDR2 is FYNNEI. CDR3 residues: CASRPGQPNEKLFF. The CDR3 bases are TGTGCCAGCAGGCCGGGACAGCCTAATGAAAAACTGTTTTTT.

The chain links TRBV30 to TRBJ1-1, with TRBD1 as a possible D gene (5 bases). In germline, CDR1 is GTSNPN, CDR2 SVGIG (reference sequence). This CDR3 contains 11 residues. V was cut by 5 bases and J by 7 bases, with 11 bases left in between. The CDR3 here is CAWDGGSEAFF. In DNA, the CDR3 is TGTGCCTGGGACGGGGGGAGTGAAGCTTTCTTT.

The chain combines TRBV13 with TRBJ2-6, with 12 bases identical to TRBD1. The V segment lost 4 bases and the J segment 3 bases; nucleotides outside the gene matches: 7. CDR3 length equals 18 residues. Germline CDR1 PRHDT, CDR2 FYEKMQ (reference sequence). Written as DNA, the CDR3 is TGTGCCAGCAGCTCAGGGGGACAGGGGGCAGGTGGGGCCAACGTCCTGACTTTC. It yields the protein CASSSGGQGAGGANVLTF. Complete variable domain (other parts from reference TRBV13 and TRBJ2-6): AAGVIQSPRHLIKEKRETATLKCYPIPRHDTVYWYQQGPGQDPQFLISFYEKMQSDKGSIPDRFSAQQFSDYHSELNMSSLELGDSALYFCASSSGGQGAGGANVLTFGAGSRLTVL.

The chain couples TRBV2 to TRBJ2-7, with TRBD1 matching over 7 bases. Trimming cost V 5 bases and J 2 bases; bases outside gene matches: 6. In germline, CDR1 is SNHLY, CDR2 FYNNEI. The CDR3 loop spans 14 amino acids. The CDR3 bases are TGTGCCAGCAGTTACAGGGGAAGGACCTACGAGCAGTACTTC. Translation gives CASSYRGRTYEQYF.

This chain uses TRBV6-1 with TRBJ2-1; 7 bases fit TRBD2. The CDR3 sequence is 13 residues long. The V segment lost 7 bases and the J segment 3 bases; nucleotides outside the gene matches: 3. CDR1 and CDR2 from the germline V gene are MNHNS and SASEGT. The CDR3 loop is CASTQRDYNEQFF. The CDR3 bases are TGTGCCAGCACCCAGCGGGACTACAATGAGCAGTTCTTC.

The chain carries TRBV4-3 and TRBJ1-2, with 12 bases fitting TRBD1. V was pared by 1 base and J by 6 bases, with 6 bases of the junction left unmatched. Germline CDR1 reads LGHNA; CDR2 reads YSLEER. CDR3 length: 16 residues. This CDR3 is CASSQGTGTGGHGYTF. DNA for the CDR3: TGCGCCAGCAGCCAAGGGACCGGGACAGGGGGCCATGGCTACACCTTC.

The V gene is TRBV5-1, the J gene TRBJ2-1; 9 bases line up with TRBD2. CDR3 length: 15 amino acids. Germline V gives CDR1 SGHRS, CDR2 YFSETQ. V shed 1 base, J shed 5 bases, and the junction held 4 bases outside the gene matches. The CDR3 DNA reads TGCGCCAGCAGCTTGAGACTAGCGGATAACAATGAGCAGTTCTTC. It codes for CASSLRLADNNEQFF.

V and J are TRBV20-1 and TRBJ2-5; D is unclear. V lost 7 bases and J 1 base, leaving 7 bases between the germline ends. CDR3 length equals 11 residues. CDR1 and CDR2 from the germline V gene are DFQATT and SNEGSKA (reference sequence). The CDR3 DNA sequence: TGCAGTGGGCAATCCCAAGAGACCCAGTACTTC. This codes for CSGQSQETQYF.

The V and J genes are TRBV12-5 and TRBJ1-6; 8 bases map to TRBD1. The V and J ends lost 0 bases and 10 bases, in that order; junction bases with no gene match: 2. Germline V gene sequence: CDR1 LGHNT, CDR2 FRNRAP. This CDR3 is 14 amino acids long. CDR3 in amino acids: CASGLVDRASPLHF. The DNA for the CDR3 is TGTGCTAGTGGTTTGGTGGACAGGGCATCACCCCTCCACTTT. The full variable domain, its missing parts supplied by reference TRBV12-5 and TRBJ1-6, is DARVTQTPRHKVTEMGQEVTMRCQPILGHNTVFWYRQTMMQGLELLAYFRNRAPLDDSGMPKDRFSAEMPDATLATLKIQPSEPRDSAVYFCASGLVDRASPLHFGNGTRLTVT.

Comment on this clone: Additional DNA sequences in this sample encode the identical CDR3. This chain joins TRBV2 and TRBJ2-7; no firm D call. The V end was cut by 7 bases, the J end by 2 bases, with 12 bases between. Germline CDR1 reads SNHLY; CDR2 reads FYNNEI. This CDR3 spans 13 amino acids. The DNA of the CDR3 is TGTGCCAGCACAGTCGACTTTCCCTACGAGCAGTACTTC. It yields the protein CASTVDFPYEQYF.

The chain combines TRBV7-6 with TRBJ2-1, with D possibly matching TRBD1 (6 bases). Germline V gene lookup returns CDR1 SGHVS and CDR2 FNYEAQ. The CDR3 loop spans 15 amino acids. The ends were cut back, 5 bases at V and 7 bases at J, with 18 bases in the middle. The CDR3 nucleotides read TGTGCCAGCAGCCCCAGGGGTGCAGGGGAGAATGAGCAGTTCTTC. Its translation: CASSPRGAGENEQFF. Full variable domain (rest looked up from reference TRBV7-6 and TRBJ2-1): GAGVSQSPRYKVTKRGQDVALRCDPISGHVSLYWYRQALGQGPEFLTYFNYEAQQDKSGLPNDRFSAERPEGSISTLTIQRTEQRDSAMYRCASSPRGAGENEQFFGPGTRLTVL.

The gene calls are TRBV5-1 and TRBJ2-1; maybe TRBD1 (5 bases). The V and J ends lost 0 bases and 9 bases respectively, with 13 bases between them. The CDR3 runs to 14 residues. Germline-derived CDR1 and CDR2 are SGHRS and YFSETQ. CDR3 sequence reads: CASSLVGYQGEQFF. Written as DNA, the CDR3 is TGCGCCAGCAGCTTGGTGGGCTACCAGGGTGAGCAGTTCTTC. Combining the CDR3 with reference TRBV5-1 and TRBJ2-1 gives the whole variable domain KAGVTQTPRYLIKTRGQQVTLSCSPISGHRSVSWYQQTPGQGLQFLFEYFSETQRNKGNFPGRFSGRQFSNSRSEMNVSTLELGDSALYLCASSLVGYQGEQFFGPGTRLTVL.

The chain recombines TRBV25-1 with TRBJ1-4; D remains unclear. The CDR3 is made up of 14 amino acids. Germline V CDR1 and CDR2: MGHDK, SYGVNS. V was trimmed by 1 base and J by 7 bases, leaving 10 bases between them. The CDR3 loop reads CASSESTRGEKLFF. In nucleotides, the CDR3 is TGTGCCAGCAGTGAATCGACCCGGGGTGAAAAACTGTTTTTT.

The V and J genes are TRBV6-4 and TRBJ2-2, with D unclear. Germline assignment: CDR1 MRHNA and CDR2 SNTAGT. The CDR3 has 15 amino acids. Trimming left V 3 bases short and J 5 bases short, with 13 bases between. CDR3 nucleotides: TGTGCCAGCAGTGAAGATGTGGTCGGGACCGGGGAGCTGTTTTTT. Protein: CASSEDVVGTGELFF.

The V gene is TRBV29-1, the J gene TRBJ2-2; TRBD2 agrees at 10 bases. Germline V gene sequence: CDR1 SQVTM, CDR2 ANQGSEA. The CDR3 sequence is 16 residues long. J gave up 6 bases and V 3 bases, and 10 bases lay outside the gene matches. DNA of the CDR3: TGCAGCGTTGAGGACAGTCTAGCGGGAGACGCCGGGGAGCTGTTTTTT. This translates into CSVEDSLAGDAGELFF.

The CDR3 nucleotides read TGTGCCAGCAGTTTCTTCGGGGGAACGAACACCGGGGAGCTGTTTTTT. Amino acids: CASSFFGGTNTGELFF. The V gene is TRBV27, the J gene TRBJ2-2; the D gene is possibly TRBD2 (6 bases). This CDR3 has 16 residues. Germline values: CDR1 MNHEY, CDR2 SMNVEV (reference sequence). V was clipped by 3 bases and J by 0 bases, with 11 bases between them.

Points on this clone: The sample contains more than one DNA sequence encoding this CDR3. V usage is TRBV6-1 and J usage is TRBJ2-7; no clear D gene. Germline V gene data show CDR1 as MNHNS and CDR2 as SASEGT. This CDR3 spans 13 amino acids. The V end lost 3 bases, the J end lost 2 bases, and 8 bases lay between the germline ends. CDR3 coding DNA: TGTGCCAGCAGTGAGTTAGCAGCCTACGAGCAGTACTTC. Residues: CASSELAAYEQYF.

V is TRBV29-1 and J is TRBJ2-1; 7 bases fit TRBD1. The CDR3 has 17 amino acids. Trimming removed 3 bases from V and 5 bases from J; junction bases left unmatched: 16. Per germline, CDR1 SQVTM and CDR2 ANQGSEA. In DNA form, the CDR3 reads TGCAGCGTTGACCCCCCAAAAGGACAGGACCCCCACAATGAGCAGTTCTTC. Encoded protein: CSVDPPKGQDPHNEQFF.

The V and J genes are TRBV5-4 and TRBJ1-1; D gene uncertain. This CDR3 is 12 amino acids long. From germline, CDR1 is SGHNT and CDR2 YYREEE (reference sequence). The ends were cut back, 2 bases at V and 0 bases at J, with 2 bases in the middle. The CDR3 reads CASSFMNTEAFF. The CDR3 DNA follows: TGTGCCAGCAGCTTTATGAACACTGAAGCTTTCTTT.

This sequence joins TRBV18 and TRBJ2-7, with D maybe TRBD2 (6 bases). Looked up from germline, CDR1 is KGHSH and CDR2 is LQKENI. This CDR3 has 14 residues. Trimming pared 5 bases from V and 1 base from J, leaving 12 bases between. The CDR3 nucleotides read TGTGCCAGCTCAGCCCGGGAGCCATCCTACGAGCAGTACTTC. It codes for CASSAREPSYEQYF.

The J gene is TRBJ2-2, the V gene TRBV6-5; D gene unclear. Germline V gives CDR1 MNHEY, CDR2 SVGAGI. Trimming removed 5 bases from V and 2 bases from J, with 12 bases in between. The CDR3 extends over 15 amino acids. CDR3 in DNA: TGTGCCAGCAGTACACTGGGCCAAAACACCGGGGAGCTGTTTTTT. Translated: CASSTLGQNTGELFF.

The V and J genes are TRBV25-1 and TRBJ2-5; possible D gene TRBD1, 5 bases. The CDR3 has 12 residues. Trimming left V 5 bases short and J 11 bases short, with 15 bases between. Germline V lookup: CDR1 MGHDK, CDR2 SYGVNS. The chain's CDR3 is CASSPRAGSQYF. CDR3 nucleotide sequence: TGTGCCAGCAGTCCCCGGGCAGGGTCACAGTACTTC.

This rearrangement joins TRBV6-1 to TRBJ1-1; D may be TRBD1 (5 bases). The V end was cut by 5 bases, the J end by 0 bases, with 7 bases between. The CDR3 runs to 13 residues. Germline CDR1 reads MNHNS; CDR2 reads SASEGT. CDR3 sequence: CASSSDMNTEAFF. CDR3 nucleotide sequence: TGTGCCAGCAGTTCGGACATGAACACTGAAGCTTTCTTT.